What follows are 18 T cell receptor beta chains derived from one specimen sequenced in a study of neurological immune-mediated disorders. TCRdb re-derived calls from the 5' RACE reads in MiXCR, one entry per CDR3 protein. The repertoire holds around 68,000 distinct CDR3 sequences, around 4% seen once, with roughly 2.7% in the top ten. Sequenced: PBMCs. Source of these receptors: a man aged 50 to 59 with multiple sclerosis.

This clonotype was seen many times. V and J are TRBV25-1 and TRBJ1-6, with 7 bases fitting TRBD1. The CDR3 spans 14 residues. V trimming: 4 bases; J trimming: 10 bases; junction bases outside the gene matches: 7. Germline CDR1 reads MGHDK; CDR2 reads SYGVNS. CDR3 residues: CASSVIDRDSPLHF. Here the CDR3 DNA reads TGTGCCAGCAGTGTGATAGACAGGGACTCACCCCTCCACTTT.

This clonotype was counted at least ten times. The chain uses TRBV12-3 or TRBV12-4 and TRBJ2-2; D might be TRBD2 (6 bases). V lost 5 bases and J lost 6, with 16 bases in between. The CDR3 sequence is 15 residues long. CDR3 coding DNA: TGTGCCAGCAGTCCAGGGACTGCAATATCCGGGGAGCTGTTTTTT. Translating it yields CASSPGTAISGELFF.

This clonotype was detected many times. At one boundary the junction diverges from the germline segment, which might be a read error. The chain uses TRBV4-1 and TRBJ1-6; TRBD1 agrees at 8 bases. Germline V gene lookup returns CDR1 MGHRA and CDR2 YSYEKL. The CDR3 is 15 residues long. The chain's CDR3 is CASSQARGLDSPLNF. The DNA of the CDR3 is TGCGCCAGCAGCCAAGCCAGGGGGCTAGATTCACCCCTCAACTTT.

This clonotype was seen at least ten times. The V gene is TRBV24-1, the J gene TRBJ2-3; the D gene could be TRBD1 or TRBD2 (5 bases each). In germline, CDR1 is KGHDR, CDR2 SFDVKD. The CDR3 contains 14 residues. The V end was cut by 5 bases, the J end by 7 bases, with 15 bases between. The CDR3 DNA is TGTGCCACCAGTGCGACCGGGGCAGGCAATACGCAGTATTTT. It codes for CATSATGAGNTQYF.

The CDR3 protein is CASSLRSNSGNTIYF. For the CDR3, the DNA is TGTGCCAGTAGTTTAAGGAGTAACTCTGGAAACACCATATATTTT. The genes are TRBV19 and TRBJ1-3; no clear D. Trimming removed 5 bases at V and 0 bases at J, with 11 bases between. The germline gives CDR1 LNHDA, CDR2 SQIVND (reference sequence). The CDR3 has 15 amino acids.

This sequence joins TRBV6-5 and TRBJ1-2; 7 nucleotides agree with TRBD1. J lost 7 bases, V lost 0 bases, and 8 bases had no gene match. This CDR3 region has 15 residues. Germline V lookup: CDR1 MNHEY, CDR2 SVGAGI. CDR3 in amino acids: CASSYSPTGESGYTF. The DNA of the CDR3 is TGTGCCAGCAGTTACTCGCCCACAGGGGAAAGTGGCTACACCTTC.

This clonotype was found many times. The CDR3 DNA follows: TGTGCCAGCAGCTTACCGTTGGGGGCCCAGTACTTC. It codes for CASSLPLGAQYF. V is TRBV11-2 and J is TRBJ2-5; D assignment may be TRBD1 or TRBD2 (5 bases each). The CDR3 spans 12 residues. V lost 2 bases and J lost 9, with 10 bases in between. Germline lookup yields CDR1 SGHAT and CDR2 FQNNGV.

This clonotype was recorded at least ten times. The J gene is TRBJ2-3, the V gene TRBV12-3 or TRBV12-4; 10 bases agree with TRBD1. The J segment lost 5 bases and the V segment lost 3 bases, leaving 5 bases of the junction unmatched. The CDR3 is 15 residues long. Written as DNA, the CDR3 is TGTGCCAGCAGTTTGGGCCGGACAGGGGGAGATACGCAGTATTTT. Its translation is CASSLGRTGGDTQYF.

There are many counts of this clonotype. The V gene is TRBV12-3 or TRBV12-4, the J gene TRBJ2-4, with a possible D match to TRBD2 (5 bases). The CDR3 is 16 residues long. Trimming stripped 5 bases from V and 5 bases from J, with 19 bases between. The CDR3 nucleotides are TGTGCCAGCAGTACCGGAGGCGGATTACGGGAAAACATTCAGTACTTC. Translating it yields CASSTGGGLRENIQYF.

The rearrangement links TRBV13 to TRBJ2-6; D remains ambiguous. This CDR3 has 15 residues. Germline values: CDR1 PRHDT, CDR2 FYEKMQ (reference sequence). Trimming pared 4 bases from V and 0 bases from J, leaving 7 bases between. The CDR3: CASSSRLSGANVLTF. CDR3 nucleotide sequence: TGTGCCAGCAGCTCCCGGCTCTCTGGGGCCAACGTCCTGACTTTC.

This clonotype was detected ten times or more. The genes are TRBV6-7 and TRBJ1-1, with D unclear. TRBV6-7 carries the ORF label, with uncertain function. This CDR3 region has 18 residues. Trimming left V 2 bases short and J 4 bases short, with 23 bases between. The CDR3 bases are TGTGCCAGCAGTTACGTTCTATTAAGATCCAGATCGGGCACTGAAGCTTTCTTT. Its protein product is CASSYVLLRSRSGTEAFF.

This clonotype was counted many times. V usage is TRBV20-1 and J usage is TRBJ2-2; 14 positions agree with TRBD2. The length of the CDR3 is 15 residues. CDR1 and CDR2 from the germline V gene are DFQATT and SNEGSKA (reference sequence). The ends lost 6 bases at V and 3 bases at J; junction bases unmatched: 3. The CDR3 bases are TGCAGTGCCTGGGGACTAGCGGGGGACACCGGGGAGCTGTTTTTT. It specifies CSAWGLAGDTGELFF.

This clonotype was seen at least ten times. The rearrangement links TRBV18 to TRBJ2-5, with D uncertain. Deletions cut 2 bases from V and 5 bases from J, with 3 bases between. Germline V lookup: CDR1 KGHSH, CDR2 LQKENI. The CDR3 has 11 amino acids. The CDR3: CASSPGETQYF. The DNA for the CDR3 is TGTGCCAGCTCACCAGGGGAGACCCAGTACTTC.

This clonotype has at least ten counts. CDR3 in amino acids: CASSSQGGVTSEQFF. The CDR3 DNA sequence: TGCGCCAGCAGCTCCCAAGGAGGGGTGACGAGTGAGCAGTTCTTC. The chain recombines TRBV5-1 with TRBJ2-1; D perhaps matches TRBD2 (6 bases). The V gene lost 3 bases and the J gene lost 9 bases, with 19 bases spanning the gap. CDR3 length: 15 residues. Looked up from germline, CDR1 is SGHRS and CDR2 is YFSETQ.

At least ten counts were recorded for this clonotype. The chain uses TRBV11-2 and TRBJ1-6, with 7 bases fitting TRBD1. Germline V CDR1 and CDR2: SGHAT, FQNNGV. CDR3 size: 14 residues. V trimming: 5 bases; J trimming: 14 bases; junction bases outside the gene matches: 12. CDR3 bases: TGTGCCAGCAGCCCCGCTGGGACAGTACGGGCCCTCCACTTT. It codes for CASSPAGTVRALHF.

This clonotype was seen a few times. The chain combines TRBV5-1 with TRBJ2-1; D gene ambiguous. CDR1 and CDR2 from the germline V gene are SGHRS and YFSETQ. With 0 bases removed from V and 5 bases from J, the gap between germline ends came to 15 bases. The CDR3 spans 16 residues. CDR3: CASSLAQAGWNNEQFF. CDR3 coding DNA: TGCGCCAGCAGCTTGGCCCAGGCAGGATGGAACAATGAGCAGTTCTTC. Based on the CDR3 plus reference TRBV5-1 and TRBJ2-1, the full variable domain is KAGVTQTPRYLIKTRGQQVTLSCSPISGHRSVSWYQQTPGQGLQFLFEYFSETQRNKGNFPGRFSGRQFSNSRSEMNVSTLELGDSALYLCASSLAQAGWNNEQFFGPGTRLTVL.

Ten or more counts support this clonotype. The J gene is TRBJ2-1, the V gene TRBV5-6, with TRBD2 matching over 8 bases. CDR1 and CDR2 from the germline V gene are SGHDT and YYEEEE. The CDR3 runs to 16 residues. After removal of 3 bases from V and 3 bases from J, the junction contained 8 bases not matched to a gene. The CDR3: CASSWDGGAYYNEQFF. The CDR3 region has the DNA TGTGCCAGCAGCTGGGACGGGGGGGCTTACTACAATGAGCAGTTCTTC.

This clonotype was seen at least ten times. The chain joins TRBV20-1 to TRBJ1-1; 7 bases line up with TRBD1. This CDR3 is built from 15 residues. The trim removed 3 bases at V and 0 bases at J, leaving 7 bases unmatched. CDR1 and CDR2 from the germline V gene are DFQATT and SNEGSKA (reference sequence). This chain's CDR3 is CSASSVTGMNTEAFF. In DNA form, the CDR3 reads TGCAGTGCTAGTTCCGTGACAGGGATGAACACTGAAGCTTTCTTT.